Listed below are T cell receptor beta chains from one sample, sequenced in a study of T-cell memory formation after mild COVID-19. MiXCR, applied by TCRdb to the 5' RACE reads, yields one record per CDR3 protein. This sample has hundreds of thousands of distinct CDR3 sequences; about 18% occur once, and the top ten carry around 8.1%. Sequenced: PBMCs or a T cell subset sorted from them (not recorded which). The receptor source for this set is an adult woman who had mild COVID-19 (a few samples of this study predate the infection). Cell type and time point are not known. The CDR3 runs from the conserved cysteine through the conserved F or W. A D gene is named only where the DNA matches it firmly. For some rows the clone size is stated as once, few or many, or as a class when expanded; others skip it.

V,J,size,D,DNA,CDR3
TRBV2,TRBJ1-3,few,TRBD1,TGTGCCAGCAGTGAGGGGCAGGGGGCGATCGGAAACACCATATATTTT,CASSEGQGAIGNTIYF
TRBV7-2,TRBJ2-3,many,TRBD1,TGTGCCAGCACCTTAGACAGGGTCGCAGATACGCAGTATTTT,CASTLDRVADTQYF
TRBV6-5,TRBJ2-7,few,-,TGTGCCAGCAGTTATACAGCCAGCTCCTACGAGCAGTACTTC,CASSYTASSYEQYF
TRBV30,TRBJ2-3,-,TRBD2,TGTGCCTGGAGTCGACTAGCGGGGACCACAGATACGCAGTATTTT,CAWSRLAGTTDTQYF
TRBV12-3/TRBV12-4,TRBJ2-3,-,TRBD2,TGTGCCAGCAGTTTTTCTAGCGGGGCAGATACGCAGTATTTT,CASSFSSGADTQYF
TRBV10-3,TRBJ2-3,-,TRBD1,TGTGCCATCAGCCTCGGACAGGCCGGCACAGATACGCAGTATTTT,CAISLGQAGTDTQYF
TRBV29-1,TRBJ2-2,-,TRBD1,TGCAGCGTCGGGACAGGGAACGGGGAGCTGTTTTTT,CSVGTGNGELFF
TRBV20-1,TRBJ1-1,-,-,TGCAGCTCCCGAGGCAGGAACCCTCTAATGAACACTGAAGCTTTCTTT,CSSRGRNPLMNTEAFF
TRBV5-4,TRBJ1-6,-,-,TGTGCCAGCAGCTCGACGGGAATCCCCCTCCACTTT,CASSSTGIPLHF
TRBV20-1,TRBJ1-1,few,TRBD1,TGCAGTGCTAGAGCTTCTCAGGGGGCCGCTTTCTTT,CSARASQGAAFF
TRBV4-3,TRBJ1-4,-,-,TGCGCCAGCAGCCAAGAGTTCCTTTTATCTCACGAAAAACTGTTTTTT,CASSQEFLLSHEKLFF
TRBV7-8,TRBJ2-2,many,-,TGTGCCAGCAGCTTCGAGGGGCGGAGACGCACCGGGGAGCTGTTTTTT,CASSFEGRRRTGELFF
TRBV2,TRBJ2-1,few,TRBD2,TGTGCCAGCAGGGCCGAGAGTTGGACTAGCGGTTACAATGAGCAGTTCTTC,CASRAESWTSGYNEQFF
TRBV10-3,TRBJ1-1,few,-,TGTGCCATCAGTGAAGGGAGGTACACTGAAGCTTTCTTT,CAISEGRYTEAFF
TRBV7-9,TRBJ2-1,-,TRBD1,TGTGCCAGCAGCGTACGGGACAGGAATGGTGAGCAGTTCTTC,CASSVRDRNGEQFF
TRBV7-2,TRBJ1-5,-,-,TGTGCCAGCAGCTCCCGACAGCCCGATCGACCCCAGCATTTT,CASSSRQPDRPQHF
TRBV5-1,TRBJ2-7,-,TRBD1,TGCGCCAGCAGCTTCGGGACAGGGGGTACCTACGAGCAGTACTTC,CASSFGTGGTYEQYF
TRBV24-1,TRBJ2-3,once,-,TGTGCCACCAGTGGGTACCGAGGGGACAGCACAGATACGCAGTATTTT,CATSGYRGDSTDTQYF
TRBV4-2,TRBJ2-3,few,-,TGTGCCAGCAGCCAAGGAGCGGACAAAATAAAGGGGTGGGATTTT,CASSQGADKIKGWDF
TRBV5-4,TRBJ2-5,-,TRBD1,TGTGCCCGCAGCTTTGGGACAGGGAAAGAGACCCAGTACTTC,CARSFGTGKETQYF
TRBV5-1,TRBJ2-7,-,TRBD1,TGCGCCAGCAGCTTGTCCCCAGGGGGCCGGTACGAGCAGTACTTC,CASSLSPGGRYEQYF
TRBV13,TRBJ2-1,-,-,TGTGCCAGTCGGGGGACCACCCTCTACAATGAGCAGTTCTTC,CASRGTTLYNEQFF
TRBV7-8,TRBJ1-5,few,-,TGTGCCAGCAGCACCTCGCCAGGGGCGAGGCGGGGGCAGCCCCAGCATTTT,CASSTSPGARRGQPQHF
TRBV27,TRBJ2-5,-,TRBD2,TGTGCCAGCAGGGGGGGACTAGCGGCGCAAGAGACCCAGTACTTC,CASRGGLAAQETQYF
TRBV6-5,TRBJ2-1,-,-,TGTGCCAGCAGTTTGGGTCCAGGGGCCTACAATGAGCAGTTCTTC,CASSLGPGAYNEQFF
TRBV7-8,TRBJ2-7,-,TRBD1,TGTGCCAGCAGCTTATGGGGCCAGGGGGTGGCCGGCGAGCAGTACTTC,CASSLWGQGVAGEQYF
TRBV12-3/TRBV12-4,TRBJ1-2,few,TRBD1,TGTGCCAGCAGCCGAGGGGGCGCCTGGAGCGTTCGGACCTTC,CASSRGGAWSVRTF
TRBV2,TRBJ2-7,-,TRBD2,TGTGCCAGCAGTGTTGCGGGGGTAGAGCAGTACTTC,CASSVAGVEQYF
TRBV24-1,TRBJ2-7,-,-,TGTGCCACCAGTGATCCTCAGGGTAACAGAGTCTACGAGCAGTACTTC,CATSDPQGNRVYEQYF
TRBV7-2,TRBJ2-5,-,-,TGTGCCAGCAGCTTTGGCACGCAAAAGACCCAGTACTTC,CASSFGTQKTQYF
TRBV12-3/TRBV12-4,TRBJ2-1,few,-,TGTGCCAGCAGTTCCCCCGGTGGCGGGGAAAATGAGCAGTTCTTC,CASSSPGGGENEQFF
TRBV5-1,TRBJ2-5,-,-,TGCGCCAGCAGCCCGAATGAAGAGACCCAGTACTTC,CASSPNEETQYF